The next 22 T cell receptor beta chains were all read from a single sample in a study of radiation and T cells in renal cell carcinoma. Regarding time point: baseline pretreatment blood. The treatment: 15 Gy SBRT to primary tumor, nephrectomy 4 weeks later. Profiling relied on immunoSEQ multiplex PCR, and the TCRdb table lists in-frame clones only, not all of them. Among 70,000 to 95,000 clones listed, 70% to 85% were seen once. The sample in question was blood, obtained from a patient whose treatment included radiotherapy and nephrectomy. The receptor source for this set is a man in his 60s with renal cell carcinoma.

The V gene is TRBV27, the J gene TRBJ2-3; D not resolved. In germline, CDR1 is MNHEY, CDR2 SMNVEV (reference sequence). The CDR3 sequence is 14 residues long. The V and J ends lost 3 bases and 5 bases respectively, with 12 bases between them. As DNA, the CDR3 is TGTGCCAGCAGTTTGCTAGGAGTAGTAGATACGCAGTATTTT. Protein: CASSLLGVVDTQYF.

The chain couples TRBV7-2 to TRBJ2-7; TRBD2 aligns across 11 bases. V shed 2 bases, J shed 4 bases, and the junction held 1 base outside the gene matches. Looked up from germline, CDR1 is SGHTA and CDR2 is FQGNSA. The CDR3 extends over 14 amino acids. This chain's CDR3 is CASSLTSGRYEQYF. The CDR3, as DNA: TGTGCCAGCAGCTTAACTAGCGGGAGATACGAGCAGTACTTC.

The genes are TRBV6-1 and TRBJ2-5; 8 bases map to TRBD2. Trimming removed 2 bases from V and 5 bases from J; junction bases left unmatched: 10. The CDR3 extends over 16 amino acids. In germline, CDR1 is MNHNS, CDR2 SASEGT. CDR3: CASSELPGGLGETQYF. CDR3 in DNA: TGTGCCAGCAGTGAACTCCCGGGGGGGCTGGGGGAGACCCAGTACTTC.

The gene calls are TRBV7-6 and TRBJ2-1; D is unresolved. Trimming pared 1 base from V and 0 bases from J, leaving 4 bases between. Germline lookup yields CDR1 SGHVS and CDR2 FNYEAQ. The CDR3 totals 14 residues. CDR3 residues: CASSLVGSYNEQFF. CDR3 nucleotide sequence: TGTGCCAGCAGCTTAGTGGGCTCCTACAATGAGCAGTTCTTC.

A single count supports this clone. This rearrangement joins TRBV9 to TRBJ1-3, with D maybe TRBD1 (5 bases). CDR1 and CDR2 (germline): SGDLS, YYNGEE. The V end was cut by 0 bases, the J end by 2 bases, with 12 bases between. This CDR3 comprises 16 residues. The CDR3 reads CASSVDPGSTGNTIYF. The CDR3 nucleotides are TGTGCCAGCAGCGTAGATCCAGGGTCGACTGGAAACACCATATATTTT.

This clone was recorded only once. This chain joins TRBV5-1 and TRBJ1-4, with D hard to call. Trimming removed 0 bases from V and 8 bases from J, with 11 bases in between. Germline CDR1 reads SGHRS; CDR2 reads YFSETQ. The CDR3 sequence is 14 residues long. CDR3: CASSLAGSGEKLFF. The CDR3 DNA follows: TGCGCCAGCAGCTTGGCCGGGTCGGGCGAAAAACTGTTTTTT.

The chain combines TRBV28 with TRBJ2-1; 7 bases map to TRBD1. Germline V CDR1 and CDR2: MDHEN, SYDVKM. The length of the CDR3 is 15 residues. The J segment lost 1 base and the V segment lost 4 bases, leaving 4 bases of the junction unmatched. The CDR3 coding sequence is TGTGCCAGCAGTTCAGACAGGGCATCCTACAATGAGCAGTTCTTC. Translation: CASSSDRASYNEQFF.

This chain connects TRBV29-1 to TRBJ2-7, with 9 nucleotides matching TRBD1. Trimming removed 2 bases from V and 4 bases from J; junction bases left unmatched: 6. CDR3 size: 14 residues. Per germline, CDR1 SQVTM and CDR2 ANQGSEA. CDR3 bases: TGCAGCGTTGAACTAGGACAGGGGCGGTACGAGCAGTACTTC. This codes for CSVELGQGRYEQYF.

The chain employs TRBV5-6 and TRBJ1-3; unclear D gene. With 1 base removed from V and 0 bases from J, the gap between germline ends came to 8 bases. This CDR3 has 15 amino acids. From germline, CDR1 is SGHDT and CDR2 YYEEEE. CDR3 sequence: CASSLLITSGNTIYF. CDR3 nucleotide sequence: TGTGCCAGCAGCTTGTTAATCACCTCTGGAAACACCATATATTTT.

Only one count was recorded for this clone. The genes are TRBV10-3 and TRBJ2-7; 10 bases map to TRBD2. Germline trimming cut 7 bases from V and 7 bases from J; bases unmatched to any gene: 16. The CDR3 extends over 16 amino acids. From germline, CDR1 is ENHRY and CDR2 SYGVKD. The CDR3 DNA reads TGTGCCATCATGGAAGGGGCTAGCGGGGGCCAGGGGGAGCAGTACTTC. Translated: CAIMEGASGGQGEQYF.

The genes are TRBV7-8 and TRBJ2-7; 7 nucleotides match TRBD1. CDR1 SGHVS and CDR2 FQNEAQ come from the germline V gene. V lost 5 bases, J lost 2 bases, and 9 bases stayed unmatched. This CDR3 has 15 residues. The DNA for the CDR3 is TGTGCCAGCAGCGGTGAACAGGGGCACCCCTACGAGCAGTACTTC. Translating gives CASSGEQGHPYEQYF.

The chain recombines TRBV2 with TRBJ2-7; D might be TRBD1 or TRBD2, each matching 5 bases. Trimming took 5 bases from V and 3 from J, leaving 14 bases between them. The CDR3 spans 14 residues. Germline V gives CDR1 SNHLY, CDR2 FYNNEI. The CDR3 sequence: CASSFQGDYYEQYF. CDR3 coding DNA: TGTGCCAGCAGTTTCCAGGGTGACTACTACGAGCAGTACTTC.

The J gene is TRBJ2-3, the V gene TRBV5-4, with 10 bases aligning to TRBD2. Germline V lookup: CDR1 SGHNT, CDR2 YYREEE (reference sequence). J was trimmed by 1 base and V by 2 bases; bases with no gene match: 16. The CDR3 consists of 20 residues. The CDR3 coding sequence is TGTGCCAGCAGCTTCCCTAGCGGGAGCCCCTACTTCGACGGCACAGATACGCAGTATTTT. It is translated as CASSFPSGSPYFDGTDTQYF.

The chain couples TRBV6-6 to TRBJ1-2; a weak D match, TRBD1 (5 bases). This CDR3 has 12 residues. From germline, CDR1 is MNHNY and CDR2 SVGAGI (reference sequence). V lost 2 bases and J 8 bases, leaving 9 bases between the germline ends. In DNA form, the CDR3 reads TGTGCCAGCAGTTACCTGGAGGGGGGCTACACCTTC. Translated: CASSYLEGGYTF.

The V gene is TRBV4-1, the J gene TRBJ1-2; 9 nucleotides line up with TRBD1. CDR1 is MGHRA and CDR2 is YSYEKL in the germline V gene. The ends lost 0 bases at V and 4 bases at J; junction bases unmatched: 15. The CDR3 length is 19 residues. For the CDR3, the DNA is TGCGCCAGCAGCCAAGATCCTCTCAGGGGACAGGGACTCCCCTATGGCTACACCTTC. It is translated as CASSQDPLRGQGLPYGYTF.

The chain couples TRBV11-2 to TRBJ2-3; 7 bases map to TRBD1. The CDR3 has 16 amino acids. Per the germline V gene, CDR1 is SGHAT and CDR2 is FQNNGV. Unmatched junction bases numbered 8, after V lost 2 bases and J lost 3 bases. In nucleotides, the CDR3 is TGTGCCAGCAGCTTATCGACAGGGAAGGGGACAGATACGCAGTATTTT. Its translation is CASSLSTGKGTDTQYF.

This chain links TRBV6-1 with TRBJ1-5; perhaps TRBD1 as D (6 bases). The CDR3 is made up of 18 amino acids. CDR1 MNHNS and CDR2 SASEGT come from the germline V gene. Between the trimmed V and J ends, which lost 0 bases and 0 bases, there was a span of 15 bases. This chain's CDR3 is CASSEATGRGYSNQPQHF. The CDR3 DNA is TGTGCCAGCAGTGAAGCGACAGGCCGGGGTTATAGCAATCAGCCCCAGCATTTT.

This sequence joins TRBV29-1 and TRBJ1-2; TRBD1 agrees at 11 bases. Per the germline V gene, CDR1 is SQVTM and CDR2 is ANQGSEA. The ends lost 3 bases at V and 8 bases at J; junction bases unmatched: 8. This CDR3 contains 14 residues. The CDR3 loop is CSVDGQGAVRGYTF. In nucleotides, the CDR3 is TGCAGCGTTGACGGACAGGGGGCGGTGCGAGGCTACACCTTC.

This chain connects TRBV6-1 to TRBJ2-1, with no clear D. Germline CDR1 is MNHNS and CDR2 is SASEGT. V shed 1 base and J shed 9 bases, with 10 bases lying between them. This CDR3 region has 13 residues. The CDR3 loop reads CASSEVNQFEQFF. The CDR3, as DNA: TGTGCCAGCAGTGAAGTGAATCAATTTGAGCAGTTCTTC.

The J gene is TRBJ2-1, the V gene TRBV4-1, with 10 bases fitting TRBD1. Trimming at V came to 1 base and at J to 6 bases, leaving 6 bases not matched to a gene. The germline V gene encodes CDR1 MGHRA and CDR2 YSYEKL. This CDR3 comprises 16 residues. Here the CDR3 DNA reads TGCGCCAGCAGCCAAGTTTGGGGACAGGGGATCAATGAGCAGTTCTTC. The encoded protein is CASSQVWGQGINEQFF.

This clone was seen only once. The rearrangement links TRBV5-1 to TRBJ1-2; D remains ambiguous. The CDR3 has 13 amino acids. The germline V and J ends were trimmed by 3 bases and 6 bases, with 12 bases remaining between them. Germline V gene data show CDR1 as SGHRS and CDR2 as YFSETQ. In nucleotides, the CDR3 is TGCGCCAGCAGCTCCGGGCCGCACAATGGCTACACCTTC. Its protein is CASSSGPHNGYTF.

V and J are TRBV18 and TRBJ1-1; D may be TRBD1 (6 bases). Looked up from germline, CDR1 is KGHSH and CDR2 is LQKENI. The CDR3 has 14 residues. Trimming removed 5 bases at V and 0 bases at J, with 10 bases between. CDR3 in DNA: TGTGCCAGCTCAAAGGACAGCTTGAACACTGAAGCTTTCTTT. Amino acid sequence: CASSKDSLNTEAFF. The variable domain in full, with the rest retrieved from reference TRBV18 and TRBJ1-1, is NAGVMQNPRHLVRRRGQEARLRCSPMKGHSHVYWYRQLPEEGLKFMVYLQKENIIDESGMPKERFSAEFPKEGPSILRIQQVVRGDSAAYFCASSKDSLNTEAFFGQGTRLTVV.